This entry lists 14 T cell receptor beta chains sequenced from one sample in a study of OX40 agonist ivuxolimab in advanced cancers. Here immunoSEQ multiplex PCR was the method, and the copy in TCRdb shows in-frame clones only, minus some. Of roughly 60,000 clones listed, roughly 81% are singletons. The source was CD4+ or CD8+ T cells sorted from blood, collected in a trial of the OX40 agonist ivuxolimab. Receptor source: an adult with an advanced solid tumor such as melanoma, head and neck, liver or kidney cancer.

This chain connects TRBV7-9 to TRBJ2-3; 13 bases agree with TRBD2. Germline assignment: CDR1 SEHNR and CDR2 FQNEAQ (reference sequence). V shed 5 bases, J shed 1 base, and the junction held 6 bases outside the gene matches. CDR3 length: 17 residues. CDR3 loop: CASSPTSGRARTDTQYF. The DNA for the CDR3 is TGTGCCAGCAGCCCCACTAGCGGGAGGGCACGCACAGATACGCAGTATTTT.

V and J are TRBV7-6 and TRBJ2-5, with D unclear. V lost 3 bases, J lost 3 bases, and 11 bases lay in between. Germline V CDR1 and CDR2: SGHVS, FNYEAQ. This CDR3 is 14 amino acids long. The CDR3 DNA is TGTGCCAGCAGCTTGGGTACGGTCGAAGAGACCCAGTACTTC. Translation: CASSLGTVEETQYF.

This clone showed up just a few times. The V and J genes are TRBV19 and TRBJ2-7; no clear D. The CDR3 is 13 residues long. Germline lookup yields CDR1 LNHDA and CDR2 SQIVND (reference sequence). V gave up 2 bases and J gave up 6 bases, with 11 bases separating them. CDR3 coding DNA: TGTGCCAGTAGTATATTTTCGTTCGGCGAGCAGTACTTC. Its protein product is CASSIFSFGEQYF.

This clone was detected only a few times. This chain connects TRBV7-9 to TRBJ2-3; D possibly matches TRBD1 or TRBD2 (6 bases each). Germline V gives CDR1 SEHNR, CDR2 FQNEAQ (reference sequence). The CDR3 sequence is 17 residues long. V was shortened by 1 base and J by 0 bases, with 14 bases between the two germline ends. This CDR3 reads CASSLELGGASTDTQYF. As DNA, the CDR3 is TGTGCCAGCAGCTTAGAATTGGGGGGCGCTAGCACAGATACGCAGTATTTT.

V is TRBV28 and J is TRBJ2-7; D is perhaps TRBD1 or TRBD2 (5 bases each). The V end was cut by 6 bases, the J end by 3 bases, with 15 bases between. Germline V CDR1 and CDR2: MDHEN, SYDVKM. The CDR3 contains 14 residues. In DNA, the CDR3 is TGTGCCAGCAGCAAAACCGGGGCCTTCTACGAGCAGTACTTC. Residues: CASSKTGAFYEQYF.

The chain couples TRBV28 to TRBJ2-7; TRBD1 matches at 9 bases. Germline values: CDR1 MDHEN, CDR2 SYDVKM. The CDR3 covers 15 residues. J lost 2 bases, V lost 5 bases, and 7 bases had no gene match. CDR3 sequence reads: CASSTPGTGTYEQYF. In DNA form, the CDR3 reads TGTGCCAGCAGTACCCCCGGGACAGGGACCTACGAGCAGTACTTC.

The V call is TRBV5-5, the J call TRBJ2-1; D is perhaps TRBD2 (6 bases). The CDR3 is 14 residues long. Per the germline V gene, CDR1 is SGHKS and CDR2 is YYEKEE (reference sequence). Between the trimmed V and J ends, which lost 0 bases and 6 bases, there was a span of 10 bases. In nucleotides, the CDR3 is TGTGCCAGCAGCTTGGGGGACTTTGTCAATGAGCAGTTCTTC. This sequence encodes CASSLGDFVNEQFF.

The J gene is TRBJ1-5, the V gene TRBV7-2; D remains unclear. Germline V gives CDR1 SGHTA, CDR2 FQGNSA. There are 13 residues in the CDR3. V was pared by 3 bases and J by 3 bases, with 6 bases between. CDR3 loop: CASSLAVNQPQHF. CDR3 bases: TGTGCCAGCAGCTTGGCAGTCAATCAGCCCCAGCATTTT.

The chain links TRBV5-1 to TRBJ1-1; no clear D. The CDR3 has 14 amino acids. V lost 0 bases and J 5 bases, leaving 11 bases between the germline ends. Germline V lookup: CDR1 SGHRS, CDR2 YFSETQ. The CDR3 region is CASSLEEFRTEAFF. The CDR3 DNA sequence: TGCGCCAGCAGCTTGGAAGAGTTTAGGACTGAAGCTTTCTTT.

Note on this clone: A much more abundant neighbour one base away suggests this may be a read error. J is TRBJ2-3 and V is TRBV11-1, with unresolved D. The CDR3 is 13 residues long. Trimming removed 1 base from V and 1 base from J, with 3 bases in between. Germline values: CDR1 SGHAT, CDR2 FQDESV (reference sequence). CDR3 nucleotide sequence: TGTGCCAGCAGCTTAGGGGGCACAGATACGCAGTATTTT. It yields the protein CASSLGGTDTQYF. The full variable domain, completed using reference TRBV11-1 and TRBJ2-3, is EAEVAQSPRYKITEKSQAVAFWCDPISGHATLYWYRQILGQGPELLVQFQDESVVDDSQLPKDRFSAERLKGVDSTLKIQPAELGDSAMYLCASSLGGTDTQYFGPGTRLTVL.

The gene calls are TRBV6-1 and TRBJ2-1; 8 bases are shared with TRBD2. CDR3 size: 15 residues. The V gene's germline CDR1 is MNHNS and CDR2 SASEGT. After removal of 2 bases from V and 7 bases from J, the junction contained 7 bases not matched to a gene. CDR3 nucleotides: TGTGCCAGCAGTGAACAAGCGGGAGTCTGGAATGAGCAGTTCTTC. Translated, it gives CASSEQAGVWNEQFF.

CDR3 nucleotide sequence: TGTGCCAGCAGCGACGGAGCGGGAGGGTCCTACAATGAGCAGTTCTTC. Translated: CASSDGAGGSYNEQFF. The V and J genes are TRBV7-9 and TRBJ2-1; 10 nucleotides agree with TRBD2. From germline, CDR1 is SEHNR and CDR2 FQNEAQ (reference sequence). V trimming: 5 bases; J trimming: 1 base; junction bases outside the gene matches: 5. This CDR3 spans 16 amino acids.

The chain uses TRBV7-8 and TRBJ2-2; 8 positions match TRBD1. Germline V gene data show CDR1 as SGHVS and CDR2 as FQNEAQ. With 7 bases clipped from V and 0 bases from J, the junction kept 13 bases outside the gene matches. The CDR3 covers 18 residues. CDR3 region: CASTRQGLDFANTGELFF. CDR3 nucleotides: TGTGCCAGCACCAGACAGGGGCTTGACTTCGCGAACACCGGGGAGCTGTTTTTT.

This chain links TRBV6-1 with TRBJ1-2, with TRBD1 as a possible D gene (5 bases). Germline CDR1 reads MNHNS; CDR2 reads SASEGT. The V and J ends lost 6 bases and 4 bases respectively, with 18 bases between them. The CDR3 consists of 15 residues. CDR3 in DNA: TGTGCCAGCAGCGCCCGGGGCCCCACTCCCTATGGCTACACCTTC. Its protein product is CASSARGPTPYGYTF.